The 12 T cell receptor beta chains listed next were all sequenced from one sample in a study of blood T cell repertoires in COVID-19. TCRdb's copy holds only in-frame clones and misses some; the assay was immunoSEQ multiplex PCR. The repertoire includes about 180,000 clones, 80% to 90% of them detected once, and around 3.3% sits in the top ten. Sequencing used peripheral blood. The receptor source for this set is a man in his 60s with acute or convalescent COVID-19.

Concerning this clone: An end of the junction does not agree with germline; a read error may underlie this. This rearrangement joins TRBV7-7 to TRBJ2-1; 7 positions match TRBD2. CDR1 is SSHAT, CDR2 FNYEAQ, per germline (reference sequence). The CDR3 spans 15 residues. The CDR3 region has the DNA TGTGCTAGCAGCTTATTGGCTAGGGGAGGGAATGAGCAGTTCTTC. Amino acid sequence: CASSLLARGGNEQFF.

This clone is a singleton in its sample. The chain joins TRBV10-3 to TRBJ1-2; D is perhaps TRBD1 (6 bases). From germline, CDR1 is ENHRY and CDR2 SYGVKD. The CDR3 is 17 residues long. Between the trimmed V and J ends, which lost 0 bases and 7 bases, there was a span of 21 bases. The CDR3 nucleotides are TGTGCCATCAGTGAGTCTACTGGGGGCAGGGGATCGCGTGGCTACACCTTC. Protein sequence: CAISESTGGRGSRGYTF.

The V call is TRBV9, the J call TRBJ2-3; 8 bases line up with TRBD2. Looked up from germline, CDR1 is SGDLS and CDR2 is YYNGEE. The V and J ends lost 0 bases and 0 bases, in that order; junction bases with no gene match: 6. The CDR3 runs 17 residues. CDR3 sequence: CASSVEGSGTSTDTQYF. The CDR3 DNA reads as TGTGCCAGCAGCGTAGAGGGTAGCGGGACTAGCACAGATACGCAGTATTTT.

The rearrangement links TRBV19 to TRBJ1-2, with no clear D. The length of the CDR3 is 12 residues. V was trimmed by 2 bases and J by 1 base, leaving 2 bases between them. Germline CDR1 is LNHDA and CDR2 is SQIVND (reference sequence). CDR3 coding DNA: TGTGCCAGTAGTATACTTAACTATGGCTACACCTTC. It translates to CASSILNYGYTF.

The rearrangement joins TRBV7-9 to TRBJ1-1, with TRBD1 identical over 7 bases. After removal of 9 bases from V and 8 bases from J, the junction contained 9 bases not matched to a gene. Germline CDR1 and CDR2: SEHNR and FQNEAQ (reference sequence). The CDR3 runs 12 residues. The CDR3 loop is CASDRASIEAFF. In DNA, the CDR3 is TGTGCCAGTGACAGGGCGTCAATCGAAGCTTTCTTT.

As DNA, the CDR3 is TGTGCCAGCAGTTTGGTAGCGGGAGTCCACAATGAGCAGTTCTTC. Translated: CASSLVAGVHNEQFF. This chain joins TRBV27 and TRBJ2-1, with TRBD2 matching 9 bases. Unmatched junction bases numbered 5, after V lost 3 bases and J lost 5 bases. Looked up from germline, CDR1 is MNHEY and CDR2 is SMNVEV (reference sequence). This CDR3 contains 15 residues.

This chain links TRBV28 with TRBJ2-1; D unclear. CDR3 length: 15 amino acids. The germline CDR1 and CDR2 sequences are MDHEN and SYDVKM. With 5 bases removed from V and 6 bases from J, the gap between germline ends came to 17 bases. This CDR3 is CASSTPPWSSNEQFF. The DNA of the CDR3 is TGTGCCAGCAGTACCCCCCCCTGGAGCAGCAATGAGCAGTTCTTC.

The V call is TRBV27, the J call TRBJ2-1, with 13 bases fitting TRBD2. Trimming at V came to 4 bases and at J to 4 bases, leaving 10 bases not matched to a gene. The length of the CDR3 is 18 residues. Germline V gives CDR1 MNHEY, CDR2 SMNVEV (reference sequence). DNA of the CDR3: TGTGCCAGCAGTTGGACCGGGACTAGCGGGATTCAGTACAATGAGCAGTTCTTC. Encoded protein: CASSWTGTSGIQYNEQFF.

The rearrangement links TRBV19 to TRBJ1-3; 9 bases line up with TRBD1. Germline CDR1 is LNHDA and CDR2 is SQIVND (reference sequence). The CDR3 runs 14 residues. The V and J ends lost 9 bases and 1 base, in that order; junction bases with no gene match: 4. The CDR3 loop is CASGTGRSGNTIYF. The CDR3 DNA follows: TGTGCCAGCGGGACAGGGAGGTCTGGAAACACCATATATTTT.

This clone showed up just a few times. The chain recombines TRBV6-5 with TRBJ2-7; 9 bases align to TRBD1. The CDR3 length is 15 residues. Trimming removed 5 bases from V and 6 bases from J; junction bases left unmatched: 11. Germline V gene data show CDR1 as MNHEY and CDR2 as SVGAGI. For the CDR3, the DNA is TGTGCCAGCAGTCGCGTTCCGGGACAGGGAGGCGAGCAGTACTTC. Its translation is CASSRVPGQGGEQYF.

The V gene is TRBV19, the J gene TRBJ2-7; TRBD1 might be the D (6 bases). Germline V lookup: CDR1 LNHDA, CDR2 SQIVND (reference sequence). Trimming stripped 4 bases from V and 3 bases from J, with 10 bases between. The CDR3 loop spans 13 amino acids. CDR3 nucleotides: TGTGCCAGTAGTAAGCAGGACAGCTACGAGCAGTACTTC. Translating gives CASSKQDSYEQYF.

The V and J genes are TRBV6-6 and TRBJ2-7, with 13 positions matching TRBD2. The CDR3 runs to 15 residues. CDR1 is MNHNY, CDR2 SVGAGI, per germline (reference sequence). V lost 6 bases to trimming and J lost 3 bases; unmatched junction nucleotides: 5. The CDR3 DNA sequence: TGTGCCAGCAGACCGGGACTAGCGGGAATCTACGAGCAGTACTTC. Residues: CASRPGLAGIYEQYF.